This section outlines one T cell receptor beta chain sequence together with its context. Under the authors' procedure: From reference gene primer amplification, estimates of nucleated cell counts were derived. TCRdb keeps only in-frame clones here, not all; method: immunoSEQ multiplex PCR. V and J calls and clone size follow that table, whereas D and trimming were derived from the DNA. The table records about 60,000 clones, around 80% of them present only once. After removal of 6 bases from V and 14 bases from J, the junction contained 5 bases not matched to a gene. This CDR3 contains 11 residues. Looked up from germline, CDR1 is MNHEY and CDR2 is SMNVEV (reference sequence). The data originate from a study of blood T cell repertoires in COVID-19.

This clonotype was sampled from a man under 40 with COVID-19, enrolled during active disease. The rearrangement uses TRBV27 and TRBJ2-1, with 9 bases matching TRBD1. Sequencing used peripheral blood. CDR3 bases: TGTGCCAGCAGCAACCGGGACAGGGAGTTCTTC. The encoded protein is CASSNRDREFF.